This paragraph covers one TCR beta chain sequence. This CDR3 spans 13 amino acids. The V segment lost 6 bases and the J segment 7 bases; nucleotides outside the gene matches: 3. The germline V gene encodes CDR1 ENHRY and CDR2 SYGVKD. The sample comes from a study of blood T cell repertoires in COVID-19. Profiled with immunoSEQ multiplex PCR; TCRdb holds only in-frame clones, not every one. The sample includes approximately 300,000 clones, over 80% seen only once; the top ten take approximately 3.3%. The V call is TRBV10-3, the J call TRBJ1-4; 9 bases line up with TRBD1. This sequence was found in a woman between 40 and 50 years old with acute or convalescent COVID-19. The material sequenced was peripheral blood. Here the CDR3 DNA reads TGTGCCATCAGCGGACAGGGGCTTGAAAAACTGTTTTTT. This gives the protein CAISGQGLEKLFF.